This T cell receptor (beta chain) was found in a study of control samples from healthy donors and cancer patients (TCRdb year 2020). This clone was observed a few times. Its antigen is currently not known. One base away there is no much larger clone; base qualities are not given. According to the germline V gene (reference sequence), CDR1 reads LNHDA and CDR2 reads SQIVND. V and J are truncated by 3 bases and 4 bases respectively, leaving an intervening sequence of 12 bases. The CDR3 runs 15 amino acids, cysteine and phenylalanine included. The sequence is cut down to CDR3 DNA, 45 bases in frame from base 1. Libraries were constructed by the immunoSEQ multiplex PCR assay. Here the immuneACCESS table is served through TCRdb, limited to in-frame sequences with V and J called. Missing clones are a known gap in these copies; in checked studies unresolved V genes cover under half, and the rest lacks a known reason. This sample gives about 220,000 clones in total; roughly 94% of them show up just once. The top ten hold approximately 1.5% of the sample.

The chain is encoded by TRBV19 joined to TRBJ2-2; the D assignment is uncertain and may be TRBD1 or TRBD2, with 5 bases supporting each. This clonotype was obtained from a man aged 45-60 years in good health. Material: blood. In nucleotide form, the sequence is TGTGCCAGTAGTATCGGATCAGGGAGCACCGGGGAGCTGTTTTTT. This sequence encodes CASSIGSGSTGELFF.